Described below is a single TCR beta chain sequence and its context. The antigen is not known. TCRdb reanalysed the 5' RACE reads using MiXCR and keeps one entry per CDR3 protein. This repertoire shows 150,000 to 200,000 distinct CDR3 sequences, under 14% found once; its top ten account for more than 3.5%. This entry belongs to a study of T-cell memory formation after mild COVID-19. The overall study: In these data, TCR clusters were largely donor specific.

Overall study findings and caveats: Some clones that responded were present in memory (sampled pre-infection), which suggests cross-reactive memory joined. Whether day 37 second-wave clones are SARS-CoV-2-specific was not confirmed.

This CDR3 has 14 amino acids. Trimming took 7 bases from V and 3 from J; bases not matched to a gene: 7. CDR1 and CDR2 from the germline V gene are MNHNY and SVGAGI (reference sequence). V gene TRBV6-6 combines with J gene TRBJ2-7; TRBD1 matches 9 bases. The sequence was obtained from a man between 18 and 35 years old who had mild COVID-19 (a few samples of this study predate the infection). Cell type and time point are not known. The sequenced sample was PBMCs or a T cell subset sorted from them (not recorded which). The CDR3 spells CASIRGQGNYEQYF. CDR3 nucleotides: TGTGCCAGCATCAGAGGACAGGGGAACTACGAGCAGTACTTC.